This TCR beta chain originates from a study of T-cell reconstitution after alpha-beta-depleted transplantation in children. Study results and caveats: At day 60, the high TCRbeta diversity found in some patients originated from recipient T cells and thymic progenitors that had survived. It was newly produced T cells that mostly accounted for T-cell counts and diversity one year after transplant. At around two months after transplant, the alpha-beta T cells were reportedly derived from several hundred expanded clones that came from non-depleted graft cells.

Many counts were recorded for this clonotype. What it binds is unknown. Preparation of the TCRbeta library used unique molecular identifiers. Via MiXCR, TCRdb re-called the PCR reads, giving one row per CDR3 protein. Seen here are some 190,000 distinct CDR3 sequences, approximately 12% observed once, and the top ten hold approximately 13%. V lost 3 bases, J lost 3 bases, and 10 bases stayed unmatched. The CDR3 is 16 residues long. Per the germline V gene, CDR1 is SGDLS and CDR2 is YYNGEE. The rearrangement links TRBV9 to TRBJ2-3; 7 bases are shared with TRBD2. This specimen consisted of PBMCs, obtained before TCRalphabeta/CD19-depleted stem cell transplant. The source is a boy between 2 and 10 years old with acute myeloid leukemia, due to receive a stem cell transplant. DNA of the CDR3: TGTGCCAGCAGCGGCCTGGGACTATCGGGAACAGATACGCAGTATTTT. Translation gives CASSGLGLSGTDTQYF.